These 14 T cell receptor beta chains came from one sample sequenced in a study of radiotherapy plus CTLA-4 blockade in lung cancer. The assay was immunoSEQ multiplex PCR, and TCRdb's table has in-frame clones only and misses some. The sample has around 56,000 clones; 70% to 85% are singletons. Sequencing used peripheral blood, obtained from a patient treated with radiotherapy plus ipilimumab. Every receptor here comes from a human donor with non-small cell lung cancer who had a complete response to radiotherapy plus ipilimumab.

The CDR3 region has the DNA TGCAGCGTTGCGGCTAGCGGGAAAAGCACAGATACGCAGTATTTT. It is translated as CSVAASGKSTDTQYF. V usage is TRBV29-1 and J usage is TRBJ2-3; 9 positions match TRBD2. The CDR3 runs 15 residues. Germline V gene sequence: CDR1 SQVTM, CDR2 ANQGSEA. V lost 4 bases and J lost 0; bases outside the gene matches: 5.

The V and J genes are TRBV7-9 and TRBJ1-6, with TRBD1 as a possible D gene (5 bases). CDR1 and CDR2 (germline): SEHNR, FQNEAQ (reference sequence). Trimming stripped 4 bases from V and 8 bases from J, with 15 bases between. This CDR3 has 15 residues. The CDR3 nucleotides read TGTGCCAGCAGCTCCCCCGGGACGGGGGATTCACCCCTCCACTTT. Encoded protein: CASSSPGTGDSPLHF.

This clone was picked up a small number of times. This sequence joins TRBV30 and TRBJ1-1; no reliable D call. The germline gives CDR1 GTSNPN, CDR2 SVGIG (reference sequence). The CDR3 spans 15 residues. Deletions cut 3 bases from V and 4 bases from J, with 18 bases between. The CDR3, as DNA: TGTGCCTGGAGATCGGACGGCGGGCGTGGCACTGAAGCTTTCTTT. This codes for CAWRSDGGRGTEAFF.

The V gene is TRBV19, the J gene TRBJ2-1; 8 nucleotides match TRBD1. CDR1 is LNHDA and CDR2 is SQIVND in the germline V gene (reference sequence). J was trimmed by 8 bases and V by 3 bases; bases with no gene match: 9. The CDR3 extends over 15 amino acids. CDR3 sequence (DNA): TGTGCCAGTAGTATGGCCAGGGGGCCCGGGGATGAGCAGTTCTTC. Its translation is CASSMARGPGDEQFF.

This chain connects TRBV11-2 to TRBJ2-7; 12 bases are a match to TRBD1. The CDR3 spans 16 residues. The V gene's germline CDR1 is SGHAT and CDR2 FQNNGV. The V gene end was trimmed by 1 base and the J gene end by 3 bases; junction bases not matched to a gene: 4. For the CDR3, the DNA is TGTGCCAGCAGCTTAGGCGGGACAGGGGGCAACTACGAGCAGTACTTC. This codes for CASSLGGTGGNYEQYF.

This clone has a single count. The CDR3 region is CASSETGAVSGELFF. The CDR3 DNA sequence: TGCGCCAGCAGTGAAACGGGAGCGGTATCCGGGGAGCTGTTTTTT. The rearrangement joins TRBV10-1 to TRBJ2-2, with a weak D call TRBD2 (6 bases). The germline gives CDR1 WNHNN, CDR2 SYGVQD (reference sequence). The V end lost 3 bases, the J end lost 6 bases, and 14 bases lay between the germline ends. This CDR3 contains 15 residues.

The chain carries TRBV7-9 and TRBJ2-5, with a possible D match to TRBD1 (5 bases). The CDR3 is 14 amino acids. Germline lookup yields CDR1 SEHNR and CDR2 FQNEAQ (reference sequence). The V gene lost 4 bases and the J gene lost 0 bases, with 9 bases spanning the gap. In DNA, the CDR3 is TGTGCCAGCAGCTCGCTCAGGGACCAAGAGACCCAGTACTTC. It specifies CASSSLRDQETQYF.

The gene calls are TRBV9 and TRBJ2-5; a weak D match, TRBD2 (5 bases). V was shortened by 3 bases and J by 5 bases, with 11 bases between the two germline ends. CDR1 and CDR2 from the germline V gene are SGDLS and YYNGEE. The length of the CDR3 is 13 residues. CDR3 sequence (DNA): TGTGCCAGCAGCGCCCAACTAGTCGAGACCCAGTACTTC. Amino acids: CASSAQLVETQYF.

The chain joins TRBV5-6 to TRBJ1-6; D remains unclear. Germline-derived CDR1 and CDR2 are SGHDT and YYEEEE. The CDR3 has 18 amino acids. Trimming removed 4 bases at V and 0 bases at J, with 17 bases between. CDR3 DNA: TGTGCCAGCAGCCCATGGGCGGATGGGAGCTCCTATAATTCACCCCTCCACTTT. Translated: CASSPWADGSSYNSPLHF.

The chain is built from TRBV4-3 and TRBJ1-2; weak D call: TRBD1 (6 bases). There are 13 residues in the CDR3. The germline V and J ends were trimmed by 4 bases and 4 bases, with 10 bases remaining between them. CDR1 is LGHNA and CDR2 is YSLEER in the germline V gene. The CDR3 nucleotides read TGCGCCAGCAGCCCCGGGACAAGCTATGGCTACACCTTC. It translates to CASSPGTSYGYTF.

The table lists this clone with a count of one. The chain links TRBV10-1 to TRBJ2-7, with D perhaps TRBD2 (5 bases). Per the germline V gene, CDR1 is WNHNN and CDR2 is SYGVQD (reference sequence). This CDR3 comprises 13 residues. The V end lost 10 bases, the J end lost 2 bases, and 15 bases lay between the germline ends. Here the CDR3 DNA reads TGCGCCATCTCGGGAACCCATACCTACGAGCAGTACGTC. This translates into CAISGTHTYEQYV.

J is TRBJ2-3 and V is TRBV5-1; 7 bases fit TRBD1. Germline CDR1 is SGHRS and CDR2 is YFSETQ. Losses at the gene ends were 5 bases for V and 2 bases for J; bases not matched to a gene: 11. There are 16 residues in the CDR3. The CDR3 bases are TGCGCCAGCAGTCGGGACAGTCAGGCAATCACAGATACGCAGTATTTT. Protein product: CASSRDSQAITDTQYF.

Written as DNA, the CDR3 is TGTGCCAGCAGCGAACAGGGCTCGGGCAATCAGCCCCAGCATTTT. Its protein product is CASSEQGSGNQPQHF. This rearrangement joins TRBV7-2 to TRBJ1-5; a possible D gene is TRBD1 (6 bases). There are 15 residues in the CDR3. Germline assignment: CDR1 SGHTA and CDR2 FQGNSA. The V end was cut by 5 bases, the J end by 2 bases, with 13 bases between.

The chain links TRBV14 to TRBJ2-1; D uncertain. Germline lookup yields CDR1 SGHDN and CDR2 FVKESK. The CDR3 has 12 residues. Trimming removed 3 bases from V and 7 bases from J, with 7 bases in between. This CDR3 is CASSHERNEQFF. CDR3 DNA sequence: TGTGCCAGCAGCCATGAGCGTAATGAGCAGTTCTTC. Based on the CDR3 plus reference TRBV14 and TRBJ2-1, the full variable domain is EAGVTQFPSHSVIEKGQTVTLRCDPISGHDNLYWYRRVMGKEIKFLLHFVKESKQDESGMPNNRFLAERTGGTYSTLKVQPAELEDSGVYFCASSHERNEQFFGPGTRLTVL.